These 24 T cell receptor beta chains share one sample of origin, sequenced in a study of cytomegalovirus exposure and HLA in healthy donors. Vbeta (60) and Jbeta (13) primers were used in the PCR. Assay used: immunoSEQ multiplex PCR; TCRdb lists only in-frame clones, some missing. The sample lists approximately 100,000 clones, around 84% occurring once. The sample was PBMCs. The receptors derive from a middle-aged woman in good health and CMV-seropositive.

This chain links TRBV2 with TRBJ2-3; possibly TRBD1 for D (6 bases). Germline values: CDR1 SNHLY, CDR2 FYNNEI. The length of the CDR3 is 16 residues. Trimming shortened V by 1 base and J by 2 bases, and 13 bases separated the two germline ends. CDR3 loop: CASSEEEVGHTDTQYF. CDR3 sequence (DNA): TGTGCCAGCAGTGAAGAGGAAGTGGGACACACAGATACGCAGTATTTT.

This clone was detected a few times. This chain connects TRBV11-2 to TRBJ2-6, with 7 bases matching TRBD1. This CDR3 has 16 residues. Germline CDR1 is SGHAT and CDR2 is FQNNGV. V lost 5 bases and J lost 2; bases outside the gene matches: 6. CDR3 sequence: CASSLFDRAGANVLTF. CDR3 DNA: TGTGCCAGCAGCCTATTTGACAGGGCTGGGGCCAACGTCCTGACTTTC.

V and J are TRBV2 and TRBJ2-7; 10 bases fit TRBD2. The J segment lost 7 bases and the V segment lost 7 bases, leaving 7 bases of the junction unmatched. Germline V lookup: CDR1 SNHLY, CDR2 FYNNEI. The CDR3 has 13 residues. Written as DNA, the CDR3 is TGTGCCAGCACTAGCGGGAGTTGGGGTGAGCAGTACTTC. This codes for CASTSGSWGEQYF.

This clone was detected only a few times. The rearrangement uses TRBV5-5 and TRBJ1-4; D is unresolved. The V end lost 2 bases, the J end lost 8 bases, and 7 bases lay between the germline ends. This CDR3 has 12 residues. Germline CDR1 and CDR2: SGHKS and YYEKEE (reference sequence). The CDR3 loop reads CASSLETEKLFF. The CDR3, as DNA: TGTGCCAGCAGCTTAGAAACAGAAAAACTGTTTTTT.

V usage is TRBV2 and J usage is TRBJ2-1; TRBD1 matches 10 bases. CDR3 size: 15 residues. The J segment lost 8 bases and the V segment lost 8 bases, leaving 12 bases of the junction unmatched. Germline V gives CDR1 SNHLY, CDR2 FYNNEI. CDR3 protein: CASGTGQGGFHEQFF. The CDR3 coding sequence is TGTGCCAGCGGGACCGGACAGGGGGGGTTCCATGAGCAGTTCTTC.

The chain joins TRBV6-1 to TRBJ1-4, with D unresolved. The CDR3 spans 14 residues. Germline assignment: CDR1 MNHNS and CDR2 SASEGT. Trimming removed 6 bases from V and 7 bases from J, with 15 bases in between. Here the CDR3 reads CASRQNTAGEKLFF. The DNA of the CDR3 is TGTGCCAGCAGGCAAAATACGGCGGGTGAAAAACTGTTTTTT.

The rearrangement links TRBV10-2 to TRBJ1-1, with 8 positions matching TRBD1. This CDR3 comprises 14 residues. Germline assignment: CDR1 WSHSY and CDR2 SAAADI. V lost 2 bases to trimming and J lost 5 bases; unmatched junction nucleotides: 4. The CDR3 here is CASSENRGGTEAFF. The CDR3 nucleotides are TGCGCCAGCAGTGAGAACAGGGGGGGAACTGAAGCTTTCTTT.

By sample fraction, this clone is large. J is TRBJ1-5 and V is TRBV27, with no clear D. CDR3 length: 15 residues. Germline values: CDR1 MNHEY, CDR2 SMNVEV (reference sequence). Trimming stripped 2 bases from V and 4 bases from J, with 12 bases between. CDR3 DNA sequence: TGTGCCAGCAGTTTAAGCGTGACGGGTAATCAGCCCCAGCATTTT. Encoded protein: CASSLSVTGNQPQHF.

By share of the sample, this clone is medium-sized. The CDR3 loop reads CASSWLGTDTDTQYF. The CDR3 DNA reads as TGTGCCAGTAGTTGGCTCGGGACTGACACAGATACGCAGTATTTT. J is TRBJ2-3 and V is TRBV19; a possible D gene is TRBD2 (6 bases). Per the germline V gene, CDR1 is LNHDA and CDR2 is SQIVND (reference sequence). Trimming removed 5 bases at V and 2 bases at J, with 14 bases between. This CDR3 is 15 amino acids long.

The V and J genes are TRBV30 and TRBJ1-3; 7 bases fit TRBD1. V trimming: 2 bases; J trimming: 4 bases; junction bases outside the gene matches: 8. The germline gives CDR1 GTSNPN, CDR2 SVGIG (reference sequence). This CDR3 comprises 15 residues. The CDR3 is CAWSLRGGIGNTIYF. The DNA for the CDR3 is TGTGCCTGGAGTCTTCGAGGGGGCATCGGAAACACCATATATTTT.

The chain uses TRBV6-5 and TRBJ1-5; D call uncertain. V gave up 5 bases and J gave up 3 bases, with 8 bases separating them. The CDR3 loop spans 13 amino acids. Germline CDR1 and CDR2: MNHEY and SVGAGI. The CDR3 DNA is TGTGCCAGCAGTGATCAACTCAATCAGCCCCAGCATTTT. Amino acid sequence: CASSDQLNQPQHF.

The chain uses TRBV5-5 and TRBJ1-1, with a possible D match to TRBD1 (6 bases). The CDR3 spans 15 residues. Germline V gene sequence: CDR1 SGHKS, CDR2 YYEKEE (reference sequence). V lost 0 bases and J 7 bases, leaving 16 bases between the germline ends. CDR3 sequence: CASSLGQWQGREAFF. The CDR3 DNA is TGTGCCAGCAGCTTGGGTCAGTGGCAGGGGCGTGAAGCTTTCTTT. Full variable domain (missing parts from reference TRBV5-5 and TRBJ1-1): DAGVTQSPTHLIKTRGQQVTLRCSPISGHKSVSWYQQVLGQGPQFIFQYYEKEERGRGNFPDRFSARQFPNYSSELNVNALLLGDSALYLCASSLGQWQGREAFFGQGTRLTVV.

The rearrangement uses TRBV27 and TRBJ2-7; 11 nucleotides agree with TRBD2. This CDR3 has 16 residues. The germline V gene has CDR1 MNHEY and CDR2 SMNVEV (reference sequence). After removal of 2 bases from V and 0 bases from J, the junction contained 3 bases not matched to a gene. The CDR3 nucleotides are TGTGCCAGCAGTTTAATACTAGCGGGAGCCTCCTACGAGCAGTACTTC. This gives the protein CASSLILAGASYEQYF.

This rearrangement joins TRBV7-8 to TRBJ2-1, with TRBD1 matching over 10 bases. Trimming took 4 bases from V and 8 from J; bases not matched to a gene: 8. The CDR3 is made up of 15 amino acids. In germline, CDR1 is SGHVS, CDR2 FQNEAQ. DNA of the CDR3: TGTGCCAGCAGCTCCCGGGACAGGGGTGTTCATGAGCAGTTCTTC. Translated, it gives CASSSRDRGVHEQFF.

The chain's CDR3 is CASTPLGGGALNYGYTF. The CDR3 nucleotides are TGTGCCAGTACCCCCCTCGGAGGGGGCGCGTTGAACTATGGCTACACCTTC. V gene TRBV19 combines with J gene TRBJ1-2; TRBD1 agrees at 7 bases. J lost 2 bases, V lost 7 bases, and 16 bases had no gene match. CDR1 and CDR2 from the germline V gene are LNHDA and SQIVND (reference sequence). The CDR3 is made up of 17 amino acids. The full variable domain, in which reference TRBV19 and TRBJ1-2 provide the parts outside the CDR3, is DGGITQSPKYLFRKEGQNVTLSCEQNLNHDAMYWYRQDPGQGLRLIYYSQIVNDFQKGDIAEGYSVSREKKESFPLTVTSAQKNPTAFYLCASTPLGGGALNYGYTFGSGTRLTVV.

The V and J genes are TRBV5-6 and TRBJ2-1; D not certain. V was trimmed by 0 bases and J by 8 bases, leaving 9 bases between them. The length of the CDR3 is 13 residues. From germline, CDR1 is SGHDT and CDR2 YYEEEE. The CDR3 is CASSLVESDEQFF. The DNA for the CDR3 is TGTGCCAGCAGCTTGGTCGAATCGGATGAGCAGTTCTTC.

V gene TRBV4-2 combines with J gene TRBJ2-7; 10 bases align to TRBD2. With V trimmed by 9 bases and J by 4 bases, 3 bases remained unmatched. The CDR3 totals 12 residues. Germline V gives CDR1 LGHNA, CDR2 YNFKEQ. The chain's CDR3 is CARPGLAYEQYF. CDR3 DNA: TGTGCCAGGCCGGGACTAGCGTACGAGCAGTACTTC.

This chain joins TRBV5-1 and TRBJ2-5, with TRBD1 identical over 7 bases. This CDR3 spans 14 amino acids. Germline trimming cut 5 bases from V and 1 base from J; bases unmatched to any gene: 5. The germline CDR1 and CDR2 sequences are SGHRS and YFSETQ. The CDR3 loop is CASRWDRVQETQYF. CDR3 sequence (DNA): TGCGCCAGCAGATGGGACAGAGTCCAAGAGACCCAGTACTTC. Supplemented by reference TRBV5-1 and TRBJ2-5, the full variable domain reads KAGVTQTPRYLIKTRGQQVTLSCSPISGHRSVSWYQQTPGQGLQFLFEYFSETQRNKGNFPGRFSGRQFSNSRSEMNVSTLELGDSALYLCASRWDRVQETQYFGPGTRLLVL.

The V gene is TRBV19, the J gene TRBJ2-1, with a weak D call TRBD2 (6 bases). Germline V gene sequence: CDR1 LNHDA, CDR2 SQIVND (reference sequence). This CDR3 is 14 amino acids long. The V end lost 5 bases, the J end lost 13 bases, and 21 bases lay between the germline ends. CDR3: CASSPMGLLNPQFF. The CDR3 DNA sequence: TGTGCCAGTAGTCCTATGGGACTCCTAAACCCCCAGTTCTTC.

V usage is TRBV27 and J usage is TRBJ2-7, with D possibly being TRBD2 (6 bases). Germline V gives CDR1 MNHEY, CDR2 SMNVEV (reference sequence). Trimming removed 3 bases from V and 5 bases from J, with 11 bases in between. CDR3 length equals 13 residues. DNA of the CDR3: TGTGCCAGCAGTTTCAACGGGAGAAACGAGCAGTACTTC. As protein: CASSFNGRNEQYF.

V and J are TRBV19 and TRBJ2-1; TRBD1 might be the D (6 bases). The V gene lost 4 bases and the J gene lost 12 bases, with 13 bases spanning the gap. Germline CDR1 LNHDA, CDR2 SQIVND (reference sequence). The length of the CDR3 is 12 residues. CDR3 sequence reads: CASSTRDIRQFF. The CDR3, as DNA: TGTGCCAGTAGTACACGGGACATCCGGCAGTTCTTC.

This chain connects TRBV27 to TRBJ1-4; D is uncertain. Germline CDR1 is MNHEY and CDR2 is SMNVEV (reference sequence). V was shortened by 1 base and J by 9 bases, with 9 bases between the two germline ends. CDR3 length: 13 residues. CDR3 coding DNA: TGTGCCAGCAGTTTATTCGAGAGCAAAAAACTGTTTTTT. Its translation is CASSLFESKKLFF. Based on the CDR3 plus reference TRBV27 and TRBJ1-4, the full variable domain is EAQVTQNPRYLITVTGKKLTVTCSQNMNHEYMSWYRQDPGLGLRQIYYSMNVEVTDKGDVPEGYKVSRKEKRNFPLILESPSPNQTSLYFCASSLFESKKLFFGSGTQLSVL.

The chain links TRBV6-1 to TRBJ1-1; tentatively, D is TRBD1 (6 bases). CDR3 length: 18 residues. Germline CDR1 MNHNS, CDR2 SASEGT. V dropped 4 bases and J dropped 0 bases, with 21 bases sitting between them. CDR3 residues: CASSASTTGFIMNTEAFF. CDR3 nucleotide sequence: TGTGCCAGCAGTGCTTCCACCACAGGGTTCATCATGAACACTGAAGCTTTCTTT.

Only a few counts were recorded for this clone. The V call is TRBV5-1, the J call TRBJ2-1, with 11 bases aligning to TRBD2. The junction had 3 bases not matched to a gene; V was cut back by 4 bases and J by 6 bases. Germline CDR1 is SGHRS and CDR2 is YFSETQ. The CDR3 consists of 14 residues. The CDR3 DNA sequence: TGCGCCAGCAGCCAAACTAGCGGGAGCAATGAGCAGTTCTTC. Its protein is CASSQTSGSNEQFF.